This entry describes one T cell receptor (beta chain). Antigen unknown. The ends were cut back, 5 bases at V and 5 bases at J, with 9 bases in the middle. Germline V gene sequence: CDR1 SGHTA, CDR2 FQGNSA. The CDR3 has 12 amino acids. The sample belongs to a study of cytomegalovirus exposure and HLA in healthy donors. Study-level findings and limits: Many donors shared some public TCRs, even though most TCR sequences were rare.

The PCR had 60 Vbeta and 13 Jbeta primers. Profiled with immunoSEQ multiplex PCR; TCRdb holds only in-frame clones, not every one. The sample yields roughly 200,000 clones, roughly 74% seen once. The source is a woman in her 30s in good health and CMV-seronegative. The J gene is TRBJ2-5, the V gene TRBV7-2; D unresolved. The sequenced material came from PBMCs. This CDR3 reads CASSPDWETQYF. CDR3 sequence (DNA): TGTGCCAGCAGCCCAGACTGGGAGACCCAGTACTTC.